The 6 T cell receptor beta chains below were found in one sample sequenced in a study of radiation and T cells in renal cell carcinoma. Produced via immunoSEQ multiplex PCR; TCRdb's table is partial and in-frame only. Among tens of thousands of clones listed, around 86% were seen once. Time point: blood 2 weeks post-SBRT. Treatment in this sample: 15 Gy SBRT to primary tumor, nephrectomy 4 weeks later. This sample comprised blood, obtained from a patient whose treatment included radiotherapy and nephrectomy. These receptors were obtained from a woman aged 45 to 65 with renal cell carcinoma.

The V gene is TRBV7-2, the J gene TRBJ1-1; D is perhaps TRBD1 (6 bases). Trimming took off 1 base at V and 7 bases at J, with 13 bases between the two ends. Germline V CDR1 and CDR2: SGHTA, FQGNSA. This CDR3 is built from 14 residues. CDR3 DNA sequence: TGTGCCAGCAGCTTAGGGACCGCACAGGGTGAAGCTTTCTTT. This encodes CASSLGTAQGEAFF.

The V gene is TRBV27, the J gene TRBJ1-4, with D perhaps TRBD1 (5 bases). This CDR3 is 15 amino acids long. Germline V lookup: CDR1 MNHEY, CDR2 SMNVEV (reference sequence). Deletions cut 5 bases from V and 4 bases from J, with 14 bases between. As DNA, the CDR3 is TGTGCCAGCAGTGCAGCGGGACGGGGTAATGAAAAACTGTTTTTT. Amino acids: CASSAAGRGNEKLFF.

CDR3 nucleotides: TGTGCCAGCAGCCCTCTAGCGGGTCAATCGGCAGATACGCAGTATTTT. Amino acids: CASSPLAGQSADTQYF. The V gene is TRBV5-4, the J gene TRBJ2-3, with 8 bases that match TRBD2. The CDR3 is 16 residues long. Germline assignment: CDR1 SGHNT and CDR2 YYREEE (reference sequence). V lost 4 bases and J lost 4; bases outside the gene matches: 11.

The chain couples TRBV11-2 to TRBJ1-2, with a possible D match to TRBD1 (5 bases). The V and J ends lost 1 base and 4 bases respectively, with 7 bases between them. This CDR3 is built from 13 residues. Germline-derived CDR1 and CDR2 are SGHAT and FQNNGV. DNA of the CDR3: TGTGCCAGCAGCTTAGCAGGGACCTATGGCTACACCTTC. It codes for CASSLAGTYGYTF.

The chain is built from TRBV6-4 and TRBJ1-6; perhaps TRBD1 as D (5 bases). The CDR3 is made up of 13 amino acids. Germline CDR1 is MRHNA and CDR2 is SNTAGT. Trimming took 4 bases from V and 8 from J, leaving 9 bases between them. The CDR3 coding sequence is TGTGCCAGCAGTGTGGGACGGGATTCACCCCTCCACTTT. Residues: CASSVGRDSPLHF.

This clone appeared once. The chain uses TRBV13 and TRBJ2-1, with 8 bases that match TRBD1. The V gene's germline CDR1 is PRHDT and CDR2 FYEKMQ (reference sequence). V shed 5 bases, J shed 7 bases, and the junction held 16 bases outside the gene matches. The CDR3 totals 17 residues. Here the CDR3 DNA reads TGTGCCAGCAGCACCAGAGCCGGGACAGGTCTTCTAAATGAGCAGTTCTTC. Its protein product is CASSTRAGTGLLNEQFF.